This T cell receptor (beta chain) stems from a study of cytomegalovirus exposure and HLA in healthy donors. Points on this clone: The target antigen is unknown.

Use of 60 Vbeta and 13 Jbeta primers characterized the PCR. Here immunoSEQ multiplex PCR was the method, and the copy in TCRdb shows in-frame clones only, minus some. The sample shows some 57,000 clones, approximately 75% of them seen only once. The germline V gene encodes CDR1 SGHNT and CDR2 YYREEE (reference sequence). V trimming: 0 bases; J trimming: 9 bases; junction bases outside the gene matches: 6. The CDR3 length is 15 residues. The study's findings and limits: Reported findings show TCR beta sequences accurately forecast HLA-A and HLA-B alleles in most subjects. A later analysis reported that several of the most significant clusters appeared to be linked to common viral pathogens, among them Epstein-Barr virus. The authors enumerated 164 TCR beta chains as linked to cytomegalovirus.

This sequence originates from a woman aged 30 to 39 in good health and CMV-seronegative. J is TRBJ2-1 and V is TRBV5-4; TRBD1 aligns across 10 bases. Sequencing was performed on PBMCs. CDR3 residues: CASSLVRDRGTEQFF. The CDR3, as DNA: TGTGCCAGCAGCTTGGTCCGGGACAGGGGTACTGAGCAGTTCTTC.